This T cell receptor beta chain stems from a study of T cell responses to AZD1222 COVID-19 vaccine. Points from the study as a whole: Just a handful of AZD1222 recipients were seropositive at baseline. Vaccination with two AZD1222 doses was followed by a rise in Spike-specific TCR breadth and depth.

Looked up from germline, CDR1 is SGHTA and CDR2 is FQGTGA. The CDR3 contains 15 residues. The V end was cut by 5 bases, the J end by 2 bases, with 12 bases between. Comment on this clone: Antigen: not known.

Here immunoSEQ multiplex PCR was the method, and the copy in TCRdb shows in-frame clones only, minus some. Of about 120,000 clones detected, roughly nine tenths appear once; the ten largest clones hold 1.5% to 2%. The source is an adult in good health. Specimen: peripheral blood, collected on day 0 of AZD1222 vaccination. The V and J genes are TRBV7-3 and TRBJ2-2, with D possibly matching TRBD1 (6 bases). CDR3 region: CASSVDRFNTGELFF. In DNA, the CDR3 is TGTGCCAGCAGCGTAGACAGGTTCAACACCGGGGAGCTGTTTTTT.